Presented here are 30 T cell receptor beta chains from one specimen sequenced in a study of read filtering for tumor transcriptome and immune sequencing. This library used about 360 ng RNA and molecular barcoded adaptors spanning alpha/delta and beta/gamma chains. A single record per CDR3 protein comes from TCRdb applying MiXCR to the reads. The sample has tens of thousands of distinct CDR3 sequences, around a fifth seen once; the top ten hold roughly a tenth. Sequencing used a population of CD138-negative cells sorted from bone marrow. The receptors here all came from a donor over 35 with multiple myeloma.

A word on this clonotype: Possible read error: a much larger clone is one base away. The V call is TRBV20-1, the J call TRBJ2-5; 9 nucleotides agree with TRBD2. The CDR3 runs 17 residues. Germline-derived CDR1 and CDR2 are DFQATT and SNEGSKA (reference sequence). V lost 5 bases, J lost 2 bases, and 15 bases stayed unmatched. CDR3 coding DNA: TGCAGTGCTGATACGTCCTTCGGACTAGCGCGTCAAGAGACCCAGTACTTC. Protein product: CSADTSFGLARQETQYF.

Remarks on this clonotype: A read error may explain this, as a much larger clone is one base away. The gene calls are TRBV20-1 and TRBJ2-1; possibly TRBD2 for D (6 bases). V was pared by 6 bases and J by 0 bases, with 15 bases between. In germline, CDR1 is DFQATT, CDR2 SNEGSKA (reference sequence). The CDR3 loop spans 15 amino acids. The CDR3 bases are TGCAGTGCAATAGAAGCGGGCTTCTCCTACAATGAGCAGTTCTTC. Translated: CSAIEAGFSYNEQFF.

This clonotype came up many times. The chain employs TRBV7-2 and TRBJ2-1; TRBD2 matches 7 bases. J was trimmed by 4 bases and V by 0 bases; bases with no gene match: 18. Per germline, CDR1 SGHTA and CDR2 FQGNSA. The CDR3 has 20 amino acids. CDR3 amino acids: CASSLAVPGGYGYLYNEQFF. CDR3 DNA: TGTGCCAGCAGCTTAGCGGTTCCGGGGGGTTACGGGTACCTTTACAATGAGCAGTTCTTC.

This clonotype was detected many times. The chain carries TRBV3-1 and TRBJ2-5; 9 nucleotides match TRBD2. The CDR3 has 15 amino acids. Trimming at V came to 4 bases and at J to 4 bases, leaving 7 bases not matched to a gene. From germline, CDR1 is LGHDT and CDR2 YNNKEL (reference sequence). The CDR3 DNA reads TGTGCCAGCAGCCTAGGACTAGCGATGGGAGAGACCCAGTACTTC. Amino acids: CASSLGLAMGETQYF.

This chain joins TRBV12-3 or TRBV12-4 and TRBJ1-5; D perhaps matches TRBD1 (6 bases). Between the trimmed V and J ends, which lost 3 bases and 5 bases, there was a span of 14 bases. CDR3 length: 15 amino acids. CDR3 loop: CASSFQGKRDQPQHF. The CDR3 coding sequence is TGTGCCAGCAGTTTCCAGGGGAAGAGGGATCAGCCCCAGCATTTT.

This clonotype was detected many times. The CDR3, as DNA: TGCAGTGCTGATCCGGGACTAGCGGGAGAGAAAGAGACCCAGTACTTC. It is translated as CSADPGLAGEKETQYF. The chain joins TRBV20-1 to TRBJ2-5, with 14 positions matching TRBD2. The germline gives CDR1 DFQATT, CDR2 SNEGSKA (reference sequence). The CDR3 contains 16 residues. V lost 5 bases to trimming and J lost 3 bases; unmatched junction nucleotides: 8.

This clonotype was seen repeatedly, ten times or more. The rearrangement uses TRBV7-2 and TRBJ2-3; D gene uncertain. The CDR3 loop spans 13 amino acids. V was clipped by 0 bases and J by 4 bases, with 5 bases between them. CDR1 is SGHTA and CDR2 is FQGNSA in the germline V gene. The DNA for the CDR3 is TGTGCCAGCAGCTTAGCTTCCGCAGATACGCAGTATTTT. Its protein is CASSLASADTQYF.

This clonotype was detected many times. The rearrangement links TRBV20-1 to TRBJ2-5; 10 positions match TRBD1. The CDR3 has 16 residues. V lost 5 bases, J lost 2 bases, and 11 bases stayed unmatched. CDR1 and CDR2 from the germline V gene are DFQATT and SNEGSKA (reference sequence). CDR3 residues: CSASRPGTGAQETQYF. The CDR3 DNA follows: TGCAGTGCTTCGCGTCCCGGGACAGGGGCGCAAGAGACCCAGTACTTC.

With regard to this clonotype: Mismatch with germline at one junction end may stem from a read error. This chain links TRBV28 with TRBJ2-7; D not certain. Germline assignment: CDR1 MDHEN and CDR2 SYDVKM. CDR3 length: 12 amino acids. CDR3 sequence (DNA): TGTGCCAGCAGTTCCCTAATAGAGGAGCCGTACTTC. Amino acid sequence: CASSSLIEEPYF.

This clonotype has only one observation. J is TRBJ1-5 and V is TRBV28, with D maybe TRBD1 (6 bases). Per the germline V gene, CDR1 is MDHEN and CDR2 is SYDVKM. V was cut by 6 bases and J by 7 bases, with 28 bases left in between. This CDR3 is built from 18 residues. The CDR3 DNA reads as TGTGCCAGCAGCGTTACCCTATTCAGCACAGGGAAGGGACAGCCCCAGCATTTT. Translating gives CASSVTLFSTGKGQPQHF.

On this clonotype itself: Possible read error: a much larger clone is one base away. The rearrangement joins TRBV2 to TRBJ1-1, with TRBD1 matching over 8 bases. Looked up from germline, CDR1 is SNHLY and CDR2 is FYNNEI. This CDR3 is 13 amino acids long. CDR3 residues: CASRQGVNTEALF. In DNA, the CDR3 is TGTGCCAGCAGACAGGGGGTGAACACTGAAGCTCTCTTT.

A note on this clonotype: Germline and junction disagree at one end, which may indicate a read error. In nucleotides, the CDR3 is TGCAGTGCTAGAGTGGCCAGAGTCCCGACGGTAGGGACCAAGTACTTC. Translation gives CSARVARVPTVGTKYF. The rearrangement links TRBV20-1 to TRBJ2-5; D possibly matches TRBD1 or TRBD2 (5 bases each). The germline CDR1 and CDR2 sequences are DFQATT and SNEGSKA (reference sequence). This CDR3 comprises 16 residues.

This clonotype was picked up many times. The chain joins TRBV20-1 to TRBJ2-5; 7 nucleotides agree with TRBD2. Germline lookup yields CDR1 DFQATT and CDR2 SNEGSKA (reference sequence). J lost 1 base, V lost 3 bases, and 2 bases had no gene match. This CDR3 is 13 amino acids long. CDR3 bases: TGCAGTGCTAGCCGACTAGCCCAAGAGACCCAGTACTTC. This gives the protein CSASRLAQETQYF.

Notes on this clonotype: One end of the junction does not line up with germline, which may come from a read error. The chain carries TRBV7-9 and TRBJ2-5; D is unclear. Germline V gene data show CDR1 as SEHNR and CDR2 as FQNEAQ (reference sequence). The CDR3 extends over 14 amino acids. In DNA, the CDR3 is TGTGCCGGCAGCTCTGCAACAGAGGAGCCGACCCAGTACTTC. This gives the protein CAGSSATEEPTQYF.

This clonotype was found many times. The chain couples TRBV7-9 to TRBJ2-3, with no clear D. CDR3 length: 14 residues. Germline V gene lookup returns CDR1 SEHNR and CDR2 FQNEAQ (reference sequence). V dropped 2 bases and J dropped 1 base, with 7 bases sitting between them. This CDR3 is CASSLTHGTDTQYF. DNA of the CDR3: TGTGCCAGCAGCTTAACCCACGGCACAGATACGCAGTATTTT.

This clonotype was counted at least ten times. The chain couples TRBV5-1 to TRBJ1-2; D uncertain. This CDR3 has 17 amino acids. The V and J ends lost 0 bases and 0 bases respectively, with 15 bases between them. Germline lookup yields CDR1 SGHRS and CDR2 YFSETQ. The CDR3 bases are TGCGCCAGCAGCTTGGGTGACGGACGGAGTACTAACTATGGCTACACCTTC. It encodes CASSLGDGRSTNYGYTF.

This clonotype was found once. A read error may explain this, as a much larger clone is one base away. This sequence joins TRBV28 and TRBJ2-3; possibly TRBD1 or TRBD2 for D (5 bases each). Per germline, CDR1 MDHEN and CDR2 SYDVKM. V was trimmed by 5 bases and J by 1 base, leaving 13 bases between them. The CDR3 contains 15 residues. The CDR3, as DNA: TGTGCCAGCAGTGTACTCCGGGACCGCACAGATACGCAGTATTTT. The encoded protein is CASSVLRDRTDTQYF.

This clonotype was detected a few times. This sequence joins TRBV19 and TRBJ1-5; 7 bases are shared with TRBD1. The CDR3 totals 15 residues. The germline gives CDR1 LNHDA, CDR2 SQIVND (reference sequence). The trim removed 5 bases at V and 7 bases at J, leaving 11 bases unmatched. CDR3 sequence reads: CASSLTTTGRQPQHF. In DNA form, the CDR3 reads TGTGCCAGTAGTCTCACCACGACAGGGCGGCAGCCCCAGCATTTT.

This clonotype was picked up many times. The chain combines TRBV29-1 with TRBJ1-1; D not certain. CDR3 length: 12 residues. The germline V and J ends were trimmed by 5 bases and 1 base, with 8 bases remaining between them. Per the germline V gene, CDR1 is SQVTM and CDR2 is ANQGSEA. In DNA form, the CDR3 reads TGCAGCGTTCAGTCTGCGAACACTGAAGCTTTCTTT. Protein sequence: CSVQSANTEAFF. Supplemented by reference TRBV29-1 and TRBJ1-1, the full variable domain reads SAVISQKPSRDICQRGTSLTIQCQVDSQVTMMFWYRQQPGQSLTLIATANQGSEATYESGFVIDKFPISRPNLTFSTLTVSNMSPEDSSIYLCSVQSANTEAFFGQGTRLTVV.

The chain has TRBV5-1 and TRBJ2-1, with a weak D call TRBD2 (6 bases). Trimming pared 0 bases from V and 8 bases from J, leaving 15 bases between. There are 15 residues in the CDR3. In germline, CDR1 is SGHRS, CDR2 YFSETQ. The CDR3 region is CASSLEGLRSDEQFF. DNA of the CDR3: TGCGCCAGCAGCTTGGAGGGACTCCGGTCCGATGAGCAGTTCTTC.

This clonotype was seen ten or more times. V gene TRBV5-1 combines with J gene TRBJ1-1; D possibly corresponds to TRBD1 (6 bases). Trimming pared 2 bases from V and 4 bases from J, leaving 12 bases between. CDR3 length equals 14 residues. Germline V gene data show CDR1 as SGHRS and CDR2 as YFSETQ. CDR3: CASSFGGAFTEAFF. In nucleotides, the CDR3 is TGCGCCAGCAGCTTTGGGGGGGCGTTCACTGAAGCTTTCTTT. Full variable domain (outside the CDR3, taken from reference TRBV5-1 and TRBJ1-1): KAGVTQTPRYLIKTRGQQVTLSCSPISGHRSVSWYQQTPGQGLQFLFEYFSETQRNKGNFPGRFSGRQFSNSRSEMNVSTLELGDSALYLCASSFGGAFTEAFFGQGTRLTVV.

V is TRBV2 and J is TRBJ2-3; D may be TRBD2 (6 bases). Germline values: CDR1 SNHLY, CDR2 FYNNEI. The V gene lost 5 bases and the J gene lost 4 bases, with 16 bases spanning the gap. This CDR3 comprises 15 residues. The CDR3 loop reads CASSFQGLVSDTQYF. DNA of the CDR3: TGTGCCAGCAGTTTTCAGGGACTTGTTTCAGATACGCAGTATTTT.

V gene TRBV5-1 combines with J gene TRBJ1-1; no firm D call. Germline-derived CDR1 and CDR2 are SGHRS and YFSETQ. The CDR3 runs 14 residues. V lost 0 bases and J 1 base, leaving 7 bases between the germline ends. DNA for the CDR3: TGCGCCAGCAGCTTGGAGGTTACGAACACTGAAGCTTTCTTT. This sequence encodes CASSLEVTNTEAFF.

This clonotype was seen at least ten times. The gene calls are TRBV10-3 and TRBJ1-1, with a possible D match to TRBD1 (6 bases). CDR3 length: 14 residues. The ends were cut back, 0 bases at V and 5 bases at J, with 10 bases in the middle. In germline, CDR1 is ENHRY, CDR2 SYGVKD. Here the CDR3 reads CAISESGGWTEAFF. The CDR3 DNA is TGTGCCATCAGTGAGTCGGGGGGCTGGACTGAAGCTTTCTTT.

This clonotype was seen ten or more times. The rearrangement uses TRBV20-1 and TRBJ2-3; D is perhaps TRBD2 (5 bases). The CDR3 consists of 15 residues. With 4 bases removed from V and 0 bases from J, the gap between germline ends came to 14 bases. From germline, CDR1 is DFQATT and CDR2 SNEGSKA (reference sequence). CDR3 DNA: TGCAGTGCTACCCGGACTCGATCTAGCACAGATACGCAGTATTTT. It translates to CSATRTRSSTDTQYF.

This clonotype was observed at least ten times. The rearrangement uses TRBV2 and TRBJ1-2, with D maybe TRBD1 (6 bases). CDR1 and CDR2 from the germline V gene are SNHLY and FYNNEI. The germline V and J ends were trimmed by 4 bases and 6 bases, with 12 bases remaining between them. The CDR3 loop spans 13 amino acids. Written as DNA, the CDR3 is TGTGCCAGCAGTGGACAGGTTCGGAATGGCTACACCTTC. Its protein is CASSGQVRNGYTF. Drawing the rest from reference TRBV2 and TRBJ1-2, the complete variable domain is EPEVTQTPSHQVTQMGQEVILRCVPISNHLYFYWYRQILGQKVEFLVSFYNNEISEKSEIFDDQFSVERPDGSNFTLKIRSTKLEDSAMYFCASSGQVRNGYTFGSGTRLTVV.

This clonotype was seen at least ten times. A much larger clone differs by one base, so this may be a read error. This likely comes from a read error, as the CDR3 has no conserved phenylalanine or tryptophan at its end. The V and J genes are TRBV20-1 and TRBJ2-1; the D gene could be TRBD1 or TRBD2 (5 bases each). Trimming removed 3 bases from V and 3 bases from J, with 12 bases in between. The CDR3 is made up of 14 amino acids. Looked up from germline, CDR1 is DFQATT and CDR2 is SNEGSKA (reference sequence). CDR3 in DNA: TGCAGTGCTAGGGAGGCAGGGAGCTACAATGAGCAGTTCCTC. This encodes CSAREAGSYNEQFL.

With respect to this clonotype: The junction departs from germline at one end; a sequencing error may be responsible. The rearrangement joins TRBV6-2 or TRBV6-3 to TRBJ2-2; D possibly matches TRBD1 or TRBD2 (5 bases each). This CDR3 is 16 amino acids long. The germline gives CDR1 MNHEY, CDR2 SVGEGT. CDR3 amino acids: CASSDWVGTYTEELFF. For the CDR3, the DNA is TGTGCCAGCAGTGACTGGGTGGGGACCTACACCGAGGAGCTGTTTTTT.

In the case of this clonotype: A much larger clonotype is one base distant, so this may be a read error. DNA for the CDR3: TGTGCCAGCAGCGACCGTAGCGGGGGGGCAGGCGGGGAGCTGTTTTTT. It encodes CASSDRSGGAGGELFF. This rearrangement joins TRBV7-8 to TRBJ2-2; 11 nucleotides align to TRBD2. CDR3 size: 16 residues. The ends lost 5 bases at V and 7 bases at J; junction bases unmatched: 9. Germline assignment: CDR1 SGHVS and CDR2 FQNEAQ.

The sample holds many counts of this clonotype. The rearrangement links TRBV28 to TRBJ2-1; 9 nucleotides agree with TRBD1. CDR3 length: 15 amino acids. The germline V gene has CDR1 MDHEN and CDR2 SYDVKM. The V gene end was trimmed by 5 bases and the J gene end by 7 bases; junction bases not matched to a gene: 9. This chain's CDR3 is CASSLRTGDRNEQFF. CDR3 bases: TGTGCCAGCAGTCTAAGGACAGGGGATAGGAATGAGCAGTTCTTC.